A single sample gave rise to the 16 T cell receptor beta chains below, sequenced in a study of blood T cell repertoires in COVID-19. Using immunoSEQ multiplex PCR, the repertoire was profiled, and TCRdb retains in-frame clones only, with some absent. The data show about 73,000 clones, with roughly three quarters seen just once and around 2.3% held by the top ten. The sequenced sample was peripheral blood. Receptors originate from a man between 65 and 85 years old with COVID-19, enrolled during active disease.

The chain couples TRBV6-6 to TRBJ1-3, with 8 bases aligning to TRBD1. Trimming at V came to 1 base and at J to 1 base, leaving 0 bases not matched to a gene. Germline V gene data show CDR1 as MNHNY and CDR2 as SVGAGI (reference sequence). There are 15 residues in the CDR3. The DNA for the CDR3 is TGTGCCAGCAGTTACTGGACAGGGTCTGGAAACACCATATATTTT. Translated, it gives CASSYWTGSGNTIYF.

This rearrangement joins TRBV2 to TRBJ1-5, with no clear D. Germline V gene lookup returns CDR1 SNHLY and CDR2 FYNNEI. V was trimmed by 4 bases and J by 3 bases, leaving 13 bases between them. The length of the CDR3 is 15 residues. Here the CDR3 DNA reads TGTGCCAGCAGTGTTAGTCCGGTTCCCAATCAGCCCCAGCATTTT. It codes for CASSVSPVPNQPQHF. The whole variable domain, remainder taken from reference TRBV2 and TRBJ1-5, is EPEVTQTPSHQVTQMGQEVILRCVPISNHLYFYWYRQILGQKVEFLVSFYNNEISEKSEIFDDQFSVERPDGSNFTLKIRSTKLEDSAMYFCASSVSPVPNQPQHFGDGTRLSIL.

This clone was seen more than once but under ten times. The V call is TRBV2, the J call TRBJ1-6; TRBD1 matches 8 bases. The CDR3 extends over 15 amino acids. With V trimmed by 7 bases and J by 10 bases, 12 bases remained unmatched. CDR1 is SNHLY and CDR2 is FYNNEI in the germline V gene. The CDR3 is CASINLGTGTSPLHF. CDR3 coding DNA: TGTGCCAGCATAAATTTGGGGACAGGTACATCACCCCTCCACTTT.

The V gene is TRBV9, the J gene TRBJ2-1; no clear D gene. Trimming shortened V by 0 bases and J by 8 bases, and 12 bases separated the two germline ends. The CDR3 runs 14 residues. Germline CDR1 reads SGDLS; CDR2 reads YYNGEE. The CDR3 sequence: CASSVDSLPHEQFF. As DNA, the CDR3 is TGTGCCAGCAGCGTAGACAGTCTACCCCATGAGCAGTTCTTC.

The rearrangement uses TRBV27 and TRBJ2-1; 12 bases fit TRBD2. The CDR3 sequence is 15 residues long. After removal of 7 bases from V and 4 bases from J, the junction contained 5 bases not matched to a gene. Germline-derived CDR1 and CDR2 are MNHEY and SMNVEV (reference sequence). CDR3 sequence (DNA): TGTGCCAGCACATACGGGACTAGCGGGTACAATGAGCAGTTCTTC. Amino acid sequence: CASTYGTSGYNEQFF.

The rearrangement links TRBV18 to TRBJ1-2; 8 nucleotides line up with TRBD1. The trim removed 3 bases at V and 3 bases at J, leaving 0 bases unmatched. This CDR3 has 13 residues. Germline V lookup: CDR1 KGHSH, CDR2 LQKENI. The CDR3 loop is CASSPGQDYGYTF. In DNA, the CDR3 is TGTGCCAGCTCACCGGGACAGGACTATGGCTACACCTTC.

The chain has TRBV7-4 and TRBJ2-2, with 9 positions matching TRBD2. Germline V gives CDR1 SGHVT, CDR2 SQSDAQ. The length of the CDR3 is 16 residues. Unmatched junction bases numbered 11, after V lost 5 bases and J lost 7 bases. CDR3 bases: TGTGCCAGCAGCCACCCTTGGCGGGAGGGGGTCGGGGAGCTGTTTTTT. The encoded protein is CASSHPWREGVGELFF.

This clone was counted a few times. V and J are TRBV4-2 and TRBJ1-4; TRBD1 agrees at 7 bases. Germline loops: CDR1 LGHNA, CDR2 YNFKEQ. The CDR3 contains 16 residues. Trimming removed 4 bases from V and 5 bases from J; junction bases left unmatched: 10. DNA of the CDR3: TGTGCCAGCAGCCCTCACCCGACAGGGCTCAATGAAAAACTGTTTTTT. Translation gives CASSPHPTGLNEKLFF.

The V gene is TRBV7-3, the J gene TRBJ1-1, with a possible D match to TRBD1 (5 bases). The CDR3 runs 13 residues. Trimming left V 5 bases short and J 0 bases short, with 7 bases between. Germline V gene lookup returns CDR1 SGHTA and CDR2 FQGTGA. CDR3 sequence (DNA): TGTGCCAGCAGCACAGGTTTGAACACTGAAGCTTTCTTT. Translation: CASSTGLNTEAFF.

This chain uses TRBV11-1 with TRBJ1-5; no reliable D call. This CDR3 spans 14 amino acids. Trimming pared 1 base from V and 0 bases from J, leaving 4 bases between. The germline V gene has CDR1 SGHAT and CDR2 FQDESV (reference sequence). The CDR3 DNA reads TGTGCCAGCAGCTTAGACGGTAGCAATCAGCCCCAGCATTTT. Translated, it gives CASSLDGSNQPQHF. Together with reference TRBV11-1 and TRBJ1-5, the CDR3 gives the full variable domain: EAEVAQSPRYKITEKSQAVAFWCDPISGHATLYWYRQILGQGPELLVQFQDESVVDDSQLPKDRFSAERLKGVDSTLKIQPAELGDSAMYLCASSLDGSNQPQHFGDGTRLSIL.

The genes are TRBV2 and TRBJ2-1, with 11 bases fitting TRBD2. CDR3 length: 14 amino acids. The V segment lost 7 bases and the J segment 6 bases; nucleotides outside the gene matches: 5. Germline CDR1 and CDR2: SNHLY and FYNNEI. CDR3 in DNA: TGTGCCAGCATTATGGGACTAGCGGTCAATGAGCAGTTCTTC. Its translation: CASIMGLAVNEQFF.

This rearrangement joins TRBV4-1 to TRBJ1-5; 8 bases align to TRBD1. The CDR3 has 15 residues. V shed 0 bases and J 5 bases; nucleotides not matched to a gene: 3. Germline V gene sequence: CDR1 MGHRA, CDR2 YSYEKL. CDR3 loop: CASSQDDRGDQPQHF. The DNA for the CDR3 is TGCGCCAGCAGCCAAGATGACAGGGGTGATCAGCCCCAGCATTTT.

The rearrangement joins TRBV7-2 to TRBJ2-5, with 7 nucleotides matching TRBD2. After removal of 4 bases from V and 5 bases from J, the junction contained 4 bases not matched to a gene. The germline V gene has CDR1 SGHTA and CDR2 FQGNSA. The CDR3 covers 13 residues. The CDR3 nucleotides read TGTGCCAGCAGCTCTCGGGGAGGGGAGACCCAGTACTTC. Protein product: CASSSRGGETQYF.

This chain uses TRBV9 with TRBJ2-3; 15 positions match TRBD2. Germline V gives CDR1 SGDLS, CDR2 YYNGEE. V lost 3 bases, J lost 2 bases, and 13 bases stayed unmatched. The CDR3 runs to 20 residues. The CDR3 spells CASSAPGLAGGGAPTDTQYF. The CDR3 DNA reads TGTGCCAGCAGCGCCCCCGGACTAGCGGGAGGGGGGGCCCCCACAGATACGCAGTATTTT.

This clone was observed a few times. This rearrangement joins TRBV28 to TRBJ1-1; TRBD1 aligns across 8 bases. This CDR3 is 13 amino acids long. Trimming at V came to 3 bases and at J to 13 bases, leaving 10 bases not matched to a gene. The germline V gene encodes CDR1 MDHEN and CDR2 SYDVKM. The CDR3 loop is CASSFPGQGVDFF. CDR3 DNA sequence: TGTGCCAGCAGTTTCCCAGGACAGGGTGTGGATTTCTTT.

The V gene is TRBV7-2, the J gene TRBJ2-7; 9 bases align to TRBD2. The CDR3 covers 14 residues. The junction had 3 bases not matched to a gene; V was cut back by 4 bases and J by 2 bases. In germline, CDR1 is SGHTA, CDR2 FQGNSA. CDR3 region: CASSSGLAPYEQYF. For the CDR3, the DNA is TGTGCCAGCAGCTCGGGACTAGCTCCCTACGAGCAGTACTTC.